The rows below give T cell receptor beta chains drawn from one sample of a study of identical twins. MiXCR, applied by TCRdb to the 5' RACE reads, yields one record per CDR3 protein. The sample lists roughly 690,000 distinct CDR3 sequences, less than 25% occurring once. The same specimen was also included in a second study, on T cells expressing NK-cell markers.

The sample comprised PBMCs. The receptors were sampled from a woman aged 18-30 years in good health. Each CDR3 is given with its conserved first and last residue. A D gene is named only where the DNA matches it firmly. The size field is filled for only some rows; it gives once, few, many or a size class.

>12|TRBV7-2|-|TRBJ2-7|-
TGTGCCAGCAGCTTAACGTCTCACGAGCAGTACTTC
CASSLTSHEQYF
>12|TRBV20-1|-|TRBJ2-5|-
TGCAGTGCCCGACAGTGGGGTGAGACCCAGTACTTC
CSARQWGETQYF
>14|TRBV12-3/TRBV12-4|-|TRBJ2-5|-
TGTGCCAGCAGCACCTCTAATGGGGGGGAGACCCAGTACTTC
CASSTSNGGETQYF
>15|TRBV10-3|few|TRBJ2-6|-
TGTGCCATCAGTGACCTCGCCTCTGGGGCCAACGTCCTGACTTTC
CAISDLASGANVLTF
>15|TRBV4-3|few|TRBJ1-5|-
TGCGCCAGCAGCCAAGATATGGGGGAGAGGCAGCCCCAGCATTTT
CASSQDMGERQPQHF
>17|TRBV20-1|few|TRBJ2-1|TRBD2
TGCAGTGCTAGTGCCGGACCAGCGGGGAAGATGCTCAATGAGCAGTTCTTC
CSASAGPAGKMLNEQFF
>14|TRBV5-5|-|TRBJ2-5|TRBD1
TGTGCCAGCAGTACCGGGACAGCTGGAGAGACCCAGTACTTC
CASSTGTAGETQYF
>13|TRBV10-3|-|TRBJ2-7|-
TGTGCCATCAAGGGCGGGAACTCCTACGAGCAGTACTTC
CAIKGGNSYEQYF
>17|TRBV12-3/TRBV12-4|few|TRBJ2-3|-
TGTGCCAGCAGTTTAGGAGTGGTGGTTTCTAGCACAGATACGCAGTATTTT
CASSLGVVVSSTDTQYF
>15|TRBV7-2|-|TRBJ2-1|-
TGTGCCAGCAGCTTCGATAGCGGAACCTACAATGAGCAGTTCTTC
CASSFDSGTYNEQFF
>13|TRBV20-1|few|TRBJ1-6|-
TGCAGTGCTACCCCGGGATACCCTTCACCCCTCCACTTT
CSATPGYPSPLHF
>16|TRBV12-3/TRBV12-4|few|TRBJ2-1|-
TGTGCCAGCAGTTTATACGAGACAGGGGAGGGCGATGAGCAGTTCTTC
CASSLYETGEGDEQFF
>12|TRBV12-3/TRBV12-4|few|TRBJ1-1|-
TGTGCCAGCAGGGTGATGAACACTGAAGCTTTCTTT
CASRVMNTEAFF
>13|TRBV12-3/TRBV12-4|many|TRBJ1-2|-
TGTGCCAGCAGTTTAGCCAGCACATATGGCTACACCTTC
CASSLASTYGYTF
>16|TRBV6-5|few|TRBJ2-3|-
TGTGCCAGCAGTTACTCGATATTATCTAGCACAGATACGCAGTATTTT
CASSYSILSSTDTQYF
>16|TRBV7-9|-|TRBJ2-1|TRBD2
TGTGCCAGCAGCTTAGCGCAAAGTAGCGGGAGCGTTGAGCAGTTCTTC
CASSLAQSSGSVEQFF
>15|TRBV6-1|-|TRBJ2-7|TRBD1
TGTGCCAGCAGTAAAACCGGGACAGCCATTTACGAGCAGTACTTC
CASSKTGTAIYEQYF
>15|TRBV12-3/TRBV12-4|many|TRBJ2-1|TRBD1
TGTGCCAGCAGTTTACTCGGACAGGGGGCCAATGAGCAGTTCTTC
CASSLLGQGANEQFF
>15|TRBV5-1|-|TRBJ1-1|TRBD1
TGCGCCAGCAGCTCGTTGACAGGGTTTAGCACTGAAGCTTTCTTT
CASSSLTGFSTEAFF
>13|TRBV12-3/TRBV12-4|-|TRBJ2-7|TRBD1
TGTGCCAGCAGTTTACGGGACAGGGGCGAGCAGTACTTC
CASSLRDRGEQYF
>14|TRBV29-1|few|TRBJ1-1|TRBD1
TGCAGCGTTCCCCGGGACAGGTCCAACACTGAAGCTTTCTTT
CSVPRDRSNTEAFF
>16|TRBV2|-|TRBJ2-5|-
TGTGCCAGCAGTGGGAGACAGGACAAAATCCAAGAGACCCAGTACTTC
CASSGRQDKIQETQYF
>16|TRBV6-5|few|TRBJ2-3|-
TGTGCCAGCAGTTACTCGAGCAGGAAGGGCACAGATACGCAGTATTTT
CASSYSSRKGTDTQYF
>11|TRBV20-1|-|TRBJ2-5|TRBD1
TGCAGTGCTGACAGGGCTGGGACCCAGTACTTC
CSADRAGTQYF
>14|TRBV11-1|few|TRBJ1-5|TRBD1
TGTGCCAGCAGCTCAGGACAGGGCGTTGGGCCCCAGCATTTT
CASSSGQGVGPQHF
>15|TRBV5-1|many|TRBJ2-7|TRBD2
TGCGCCAGCAGCTTGGTGATAGCGGGGTCTCACGAGCAGTACTTC
CASSLVIAGSHEQYF
>13|TRBV12-3/TRBV12-4|many|TRBJ1-1|-
TGTGCCAGCACCCCCGTCGGGGACACTGAAGCTTTCTTT
CASTPVGDTEAFF
>13|TRBV3-1|many|TRBJ1-5|TRBD1
TGTGCCAGCAGCCAAAGAGGGGGCCAGCCCCAGCATTTT
CASSQRGGQPQHF
>15|TRBV7-2|-|TRBJ2-3|-
TGTGCCAGCAAACCCGTCTCGATGGGAACAGATACGCAGTATTTT
CASKPVSMGTDTQYF
>15|TRBV6-1|few|TRBJ2-3|TRBD1
TGTGCCAGCAGGGCCCGGGACAGGACTGGGGATACGCAGTATTTT
CASRARDRTGDTQYF
>15|TRBV7-2|-|TRBJ2-1|-
TGTGCCAGCAGCTTTACAGGTCCTCCCTACAATGAGCAGTTCTTC
CASSFTGPPYNEQFF
>15|TRBV20-1|-|TRBJ2-1|TRBD2
TGCAGTGCTAGAGATGGGACTAGCGGGAGGAATGAGCAGTTCTTC
CSARDGTSGRNEQFF
>16|TRBV6-1|many|TRBJ1-2|-
TGTGCCAGCAGGCCATATCCAAGTCATCTTCTCTATGGCTACACCTTC
CASRPYPSHLLYGYTF
>13|TRBV5-1|-|TRBJ2-7|-
TGCGCCAGCAGCTTGACGGCTAGCTACGAGCGGTACTTC
CASSLTASYERYF
>12|TRBV20-1|few|TRBJ2-7|-
TGCAGTGCTAGAAGTGGGCGGTACGAGCAGTACTTC
CSARSGRYEQYF
>13|TRBV6-5|-|TRBJ2-7|-
TGTGCCAGCAGTTACTCGACCTCCTACGAGCAGCACTTC
CASSYSTSYEQHF
>17|TRBV6-2/TRBV6-3|few|TRBJ2-1|TRBD2
TGTGCCAGCAGTTACCCACCAGGGACTAGCGGTAACAATGAGCAGTTCTTC
CASSYPPGTSGNNEQFF
>12|TRBV12-3/TRBV12-4|-|TRBJ2-7|-
TGTGCCAGCAGCTTTACTTTGAGCGAGCGGTACTTC
CASSFTLSERYF
>12|TRBV3-1|-|TRBJ2-1|-
TGTGCCAGTTCCCCGGGACCGAGCGGTGTGTTCTTC
CASSPGPSGVFF
>16|TRBV12-3/TRBV12-4|once|TRBJ2-7|-
TGTGCCAGCACTCCCAGGAGTCCGCAGGGGTCATACGAGCAGTACTTC
CASTPRSPQGSYEQYF
>14|TRBV27|-|TRBJ2-7|TRBD2
TGTGCCAGCAGCATGGGCGGGAGAACCTACGAGCAGTACTTC
CASSMGGRTYEQYF
>14|TRBV10-2|-|TRBJ2-1|TRBD2
TGCGCCAGCAGGCACGGGACTACCTACAATGAGCAGTTCTTC
CASRHGTTYNEQFF
>14|TRBV30|-|TRBJ1-4|TRBD1
TGTGCCTGGAGTGGACAGGGGCAGATTGAAAAACTGTTTTTT
CAWSGQGQIEKLFF
>13|TRBV20-1|many|TRBJ2-7|TRBD1
TGCAGTGCTAGAGATCCAGGGGGCTACGAGCAGTACTTC
CSARDPGGYEQYF